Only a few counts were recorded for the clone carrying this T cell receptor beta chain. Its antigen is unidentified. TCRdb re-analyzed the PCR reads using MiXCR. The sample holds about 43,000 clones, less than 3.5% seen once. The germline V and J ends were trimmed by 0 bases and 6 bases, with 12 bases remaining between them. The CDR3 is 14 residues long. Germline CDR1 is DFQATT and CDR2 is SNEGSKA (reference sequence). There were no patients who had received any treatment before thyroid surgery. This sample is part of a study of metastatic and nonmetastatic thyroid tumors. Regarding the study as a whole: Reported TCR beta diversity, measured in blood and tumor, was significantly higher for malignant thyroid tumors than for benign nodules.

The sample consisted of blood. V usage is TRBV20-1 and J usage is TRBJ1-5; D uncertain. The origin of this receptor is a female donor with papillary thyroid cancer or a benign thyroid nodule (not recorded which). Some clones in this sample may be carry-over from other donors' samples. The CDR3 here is CSAREVREVQPQHF. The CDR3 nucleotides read TGCAGTGCTAGAGAAGTGAGGGAGGTTCAGCCCCAGCATTTT.